Listed below are T cell receptor beta chains from one sample, sequenced in a study of identical twins. TCRdb passed the 5' RACE reads through MiXCR, listing each CDR3 protein once. Of about 920,000 distinct CDR3 sequences in the sample, 9% to 15% are singletons; the top ten hold around 1.5%. These same data were also listed under a study on yellow fever vaccine responses in identical twins.

Specimen: PBMCs. Receptors originate from a woman between 18 and 30 years old in good health. Each CDR3 is given without its conserved first and last residue. Each record gives: V gene, J gene, CDR3 protein.

V gene: TRBV25-1; J gene: TRBJ1-1; CDR3 protein: ASSEPGIGAF
V gene: TRBV18; J gene: TRBJ2-1; CDR3 protein: ASSPPGQGGSYNEQF
V gene: TRBV12-3/TRBV12-4; J gene: TRBJ2-1; CDR3 protein: ASSLVFGQGTSGRAGEQF
V gene: TRBV20-1; J gene: TRBJ1-2; CDR3 protein: SAYTGGGRGYT
V gene: TRBV12-3/TRBV12-4; J gene: TRBJ1-1; CDR3 protein: ASRRAGQMNTEAF
V gene: TRBV7-6; J gene: TRBJ2-2; CDR3 protein: ASSPLWGDTGELF
V gene: TRBV6-2/TRBV6-3; J gene: TRBJ2-1; CDR3 protein: ASTLIPSGSYNEQF
V gene: TRBV24-1; J gene: TRBJ1-1; CDR3 protein: ARLRMTEAF
V gene: TRBV18; J gene: TRBJ2-1; CDR3 protein: ASSPVKGYNEQF
V gene: TRBV12-3/TRBV12-4; J gene: TRBJ2-6; CDR3 protein: ASSLGQGALGANVLT
V gene: TRBV2; J gene: TRBJ2-3; CDR3 protein: ASSVATGSRTDTQY